The subject of this entry is one T cell receptor beta chain. The antigen is unknown. Using immunoSEQ multiplex PCR, the repertoire was profiled, and TCRdb retains in-frame clones only, with some absent. This sample has 25,000 to 35,000 clones, with nearly 90% found just once. Each clinical donor contributed on average around 100,000 T cells from unsorted cryopreserved PBMC. The sample originates from a study of T cells in tuberculosis. About the study: In South Africa, adults with active tuberculosis were compared with IGRA-negative and latently infected IGRA-positive adolescents.

The study, taken as a whole, reports: Smaller alpha distances in active tuberculosis partly reflected shorter CDR3-alpha lengths. GMM-specific TCRs were nearer to active tuberculosis alpha repertoires, suggesting expansion.

J gave up 5 bases and V 6 bases, and 9 bases lay outside the gene matches. Germline CDR1 and CDR2: MNHEY and SVGAGI. This CDR3 spans 15 amino acids. The chain joins TRBV6-5 to TRBJ1-2; 10 bases fit TRBD1. Input material: PBMCs. This TCR was sampled from a donor between 10 and 29 years old with latent tuberculosis or without tuberculosis infection. CDR3 in amino acids: CASSPPGTGVYGYTF. DNA of the CDR3: TGTGCCAGCAGCCCTCCGGGGACAGGGGTATATGGCTACACCTTC.